This passage covers 5 T cell receptor beta chains from one sample sequenced in a study of shared clonotypes between healthy human individuals. This table comes from immunoSEQ multiplex PCR, and its TCRdb copy is limited to in-frame clones, with some not included. This table has about 980,000 clones, less than 85% appearing once. The sample taken for sequencing was memory CD4+ T cells sorted from blood. Subset defined: CD45RA-negative fraction. The receptors originated from a man between 18 and 35 years old in good health.

The V call is TRBV19, the J call TRBJ1-5; D gene uncertain. The V gene lost 2 bases and the J gene lost 4 bases, with 6 bases spanning the gap. This CDR3 is 13 amino acids long. Per the germline V gene, CDR1 is LNHDA and CDR2 is SQIVND (reference sequence). CDR3: CASSIKENQPQHF. The CDR3 nucleotides are TGTGCCAGTAGTATAAAGGAGAATCAGCCCCAGCATTTT.

This sequence joins TRBV6-6 and TRBJ1-5; 8 nucleotides align to TRBD1. Germline CDR1 and CDR2: MNHNY and SVGAGI (reference sequence). The CDR3 is 15 amino acids. With V trimmed by 6 bases and J by 1 base, 5 bases remained unmatched. CDR3 in DNA: TGTGCCAGCAGCCATGGACAGGGCAGCAATCAGCCCCAGCATTTT. As protein: CASSHGQGSNQPQHF.

Many counts were recorded for this clone. The CDR3 DNA reads as TGCGCCAGCAGCCCCCTAGGGGGATACACAGATACGCAGTATTTT. This codes for CASSPLGGYTDTQYF. The chain recombines TRBV5-1 with TRBJ2-3, with D possibly matching TRBD1 (6 bases). This CDR3 region has 15 residues. Germline V gene data show CDR1 as SGHRS and CDR2 as YFSETQ. V lost 4 bases to trimming and J lost 2 bases, with 14 bases between them.

The chain uses TRBV5-8 and TRBJ2-7; 10 bases agree with TRBD1. Germline V gene sequence: CDR1 SGHTS, CDR2 YDEGEE. CDR3 size: 16 residues. The V segment lost 0 bases and the J segment 7 bases; nucleotides outside the gene matches: 10. CDR3: CASSLGDRGPGKEQYF. For the CDR3, the DNA is TGTGCCAGCAGCTTGGGGGACAGGGGCCCCGGGAAAGAGCAGTACTTC.

This chain links TRBV7-6 with TRBJ2-7, with 11 positions matching TRBD1. The CDR3 has 14 amino acids. The germline gives CDR1 SGHVS, CDR2 FNYEAQ. V gave up 4 bases and J gave up 4 bases; unmatched junction bases: 3. CDR3 sequence: CASSSGQGAYEQYF. In DNA form, the CDR3 reads TGTGCCAGCAGCTCAGGACAGGGGGCGTACGAGCAGTACTTC.